These 10 T cell receptor beta chains came from one sample sequenced in a study of blood T cell repertoires in COVID-19. Measured with immunoSEQ multiplex PCR; TCRdb has only the in-frame clones, and not every one. The profile covers just over 350,000 clones, with 86% appearing a single time and 7% to 7.5% taken by the ten largest. The sequenced sample was peripheral blood. These receptors all come from a woman aged 55-69 years with COVID-19, enrolled during active disease.

V usage is TRBV19 and J usage is TRBJ2-3, with TRBD1 matching 8 bases. This CDR3 is built from 14 residues. V lost 7 bases and J lost 3; bases outside the gene matches: 6. In germline, CDR1 is LNHDA, CDR2 SQIVND (reference sequence). For the CDR3, the DNA is TGTGCCAGTAAACGGGACAGGTATACAGATACGCAGTATTTT. This encodes CASKRDRYTDTQYF.

In its sample, this clone was seen a few times. The chain is built from TRBV11-3 and TRBJ1-1; 9 bases line up with TRBD1. Trimming at V came to 6 bases and at J to 1 base, leaving 15 bases not matched to a gene. This CDR3 comprises 18 residues. Germline V lookup: CDR1 SGHNT, CDR2 YENEEA. The CDR3 is CASRYGTGRGLANTEAFF. CDR3 DNA: TGTGCCAGCAGATACGGGACAGGGCGCGGCCTTGCGAACACTGAAGCTTTCTTT.

The count of this clone is one. This rearrangement joins TRBV6-5 to TRBJ1-3; D is ambiguous. V was pared by 0 bases and J by 3 bases, with 12 bases between. This CDR3 has 16 residues. Per the germline V gene, CDR1 is MNHEY and CDR2 is SVGAGI. CDR3 region: CASSYSTKRDGNTIYF. CDR3 DNA sequence: TGTGCCAGCAGTTACTCTACTAAGAGGGATGGAAACACCATATATTTT.

The rearrangement joins TRBV10-3 to TRBJ2-1, with 11 nucleotides matching TRBD2. The CDR3 loop spans 16 amino acids. V shed 6 bases and J 4 bases; nucleotides not matched to a gene: 8. Germline CDR1 is ENHRY and CDR2 is SYGVKD. CDR3 amino acids: CAIRATSGDSYNEQFF. CDR3 in DNA: TGTGCCATCAGGGCGACTAGCGGGGACTCATACAATGAGCAGTTCTTC.

Comment on this clone: The sample carries other DNA sequences with the same CDR3. CDR3 sequence reads: CAISESGGETQYF. The CDR3 DNA is TGTGCCATCAGTGAGTCGGGGGGAGAGACCCAGTACTTC. The rearrangement links TRBV10-3 to TRBJ2-5, with TRBD2 as a possible D gene (6 bases). The V and J ends lost 0 bases and 4 bases respectively, with 6 bases between them. The V gene's germline CDR1 is ENHRY and CDR2 SYGVKD. The CDR3 consists of 13 residues.

The V call is TRBV5-1, the J call TRBJ1-3, with a tentative D call TRBD1 (6 bases). Trimming cost V 2 bases and J 2 bases, with 11 bases left between them. CDR3 length: 15 residues. CDR1 and CDR2 from the germline V gene are SGHRS and YFSETQ. The CDR3 DNA follows: TGCGCCAGCAGCTTAACAGGGACCCCTGGAAACACCATATATTTT. This codes for CASSLTGTPGNTIYF.

V and J are TRBV20-1 and TRBJ2-7; TRBD2 is a possible D gene (5 bases). The V end lost 3 bases, the J end lost 5 bases, and 11 bases lay between the germline ends. The CDR3 runs 12 residues. Germline V gene lookup returns CDR1 DFQATT and CDR2 SNEGSKA (reference sequence). CDR3 nucleotide sequence: TGCAGTGCTAGTCAGAGGGCGCACGAGCAGTACTTC. This sequence encodes CSASQRAHEQYF.

The chain joins TRBV13 to TRBJ2-7; TRBD2 aligns across 8 bases. J lost 0 bases, V lost 4 bases, and 5 bases had no gene match. This CDR3 region has 15 residues. From germline, CDR1 is PRHDT and CDR2 FYEKMQ (reference sequence). The CDR3 DNA sequence: TGTGCCAGCAGCTCGACTAGCGCCCCCTCCTACGAGCAGTACTTC. Translated, it gives CASSSTSAPSYEQYF.

This chain links TRBV5-1 with TRBJ2-6, with D possibly being TRBD1 (6 bases). CDR1 and CDR2 from the germline V gene are SGHRS and YFSETQ. Trimming left V 4 bases short and J 2 bases short, with 10 bases between. CDR3 length: 15 residues. As DNA, the CDR3 is TGCGCCAGCAGCCCTACAGGGCCTGGGGCCAACGTCCTGACTTTC. The encoded protein is CASSPTGPGANVLTF. Filled out from reference TRBV5-1 and TRBJ2-6, the complete variable domain reads KAGVTQTPRYLIKTRGQQVTLSCSPISGHRSVSWYQQTPGQGLQFLFEYFSETQRNKGNFPGRFSGRQFSNSRSEMNVSTLELGDSALYLCASSPTGPGANVLTFGAGSRLTVL.

This clone has just one count. V is TRBV9 and J is TRBJ2-7; 8 nucleotides align to TRBD2. The CDR3 is 15 residues long. J gave up 7 bases and V 0 bases, and 9 bases lay outside the gene matches. Germline V gene lookup returns CDR1 SGDLS and CDR2 YYNGEE. The CDR3 loop is CASSVGGLAGFEQYF. The CDR3 nucleotides read TGTGCCAGCAGCGTAGGGGGGTTAGCGGGGTTTGAGCAGTACTTC.